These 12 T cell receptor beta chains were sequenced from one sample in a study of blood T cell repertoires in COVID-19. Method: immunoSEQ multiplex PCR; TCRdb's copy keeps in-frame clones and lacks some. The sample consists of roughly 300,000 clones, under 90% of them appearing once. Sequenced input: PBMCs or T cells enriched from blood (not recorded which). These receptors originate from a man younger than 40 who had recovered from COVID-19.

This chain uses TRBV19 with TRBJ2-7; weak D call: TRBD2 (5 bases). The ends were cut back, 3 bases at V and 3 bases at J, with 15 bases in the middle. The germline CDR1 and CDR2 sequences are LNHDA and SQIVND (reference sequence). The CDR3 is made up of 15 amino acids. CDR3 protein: CASSIFPAAGYEQYF. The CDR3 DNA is TGTGCCAGTAGTATCTTTCCGGCGGCGGGCTACGAGCAGTACTTC.

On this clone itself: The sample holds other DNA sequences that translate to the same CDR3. The CDR3 protein is CASSFLRGRTTGELFF. The DNA for the CDR3 is TGTGCCAGCAGCTTTCTCCGGGGGAGGACCACCGGGGAGCTGTTTTTT. The chain carries TRBV11-2 and TRBJ2-2; weak D call: TRBD2 (6 bases). V was pared by 3 bases and J by 4 bases, with 15 bases between. The germline V gene has CDR1 SGHAT and CDR2 FQNNGV. The length of the CDR3 is 16 residues. Based on the CDR3 plus reference TRBV11-2 and TRBJ2-2, the full variable domain is EAGVAQSPRYKIIEKRQSVAFWCNPISGHATLYWYQQILGQGPKLLIQFQNNGVVDDSQLPKDRFSAERLKGVDSTLKIQPAKLEDSAVYLCASSFLRGRTTGELFFGEGSRLTVL.

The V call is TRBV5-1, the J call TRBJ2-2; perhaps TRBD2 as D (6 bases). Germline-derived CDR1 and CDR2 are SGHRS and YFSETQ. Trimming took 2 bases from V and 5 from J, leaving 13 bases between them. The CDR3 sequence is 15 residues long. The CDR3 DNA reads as TGCGCCAGCAGCTTATTGGACTATTCTACCGGGGAGCTGTTTTTT. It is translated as CASSLLDYSTGELFF.

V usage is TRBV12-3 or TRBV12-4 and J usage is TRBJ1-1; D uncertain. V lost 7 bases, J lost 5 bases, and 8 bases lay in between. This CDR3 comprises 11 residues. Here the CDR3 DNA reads TGTGCCAGCACGCCCCTAACTGAAGCTTTCTTT. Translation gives CASTPLTEAFF.

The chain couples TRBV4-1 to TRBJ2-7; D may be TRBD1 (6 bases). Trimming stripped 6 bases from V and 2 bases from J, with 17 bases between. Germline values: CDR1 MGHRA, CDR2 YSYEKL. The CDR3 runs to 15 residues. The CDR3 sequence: CASRISTGAPYEQYF. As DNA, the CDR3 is TGCGCCAGCAGAATATCGACAGGAGCACCCTACGAGCAGTACTTC.

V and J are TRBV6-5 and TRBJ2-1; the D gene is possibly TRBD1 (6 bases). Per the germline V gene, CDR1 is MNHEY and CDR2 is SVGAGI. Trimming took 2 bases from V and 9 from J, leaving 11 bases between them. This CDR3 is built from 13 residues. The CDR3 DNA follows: TGTGCCAGCAGTTACCGGCTAGGGGGTGAGCAGTTCTTC. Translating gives CASSYRLGGEQFF.

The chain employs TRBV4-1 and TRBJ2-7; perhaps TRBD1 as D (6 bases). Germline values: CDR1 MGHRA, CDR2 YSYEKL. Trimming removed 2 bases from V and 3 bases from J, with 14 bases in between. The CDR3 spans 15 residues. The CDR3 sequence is CASSQPPSGHYEQYF. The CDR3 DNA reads TGCGCCAGCAGCCAACCGCCGTCGGGACACTACGAGCAGTACTTC.

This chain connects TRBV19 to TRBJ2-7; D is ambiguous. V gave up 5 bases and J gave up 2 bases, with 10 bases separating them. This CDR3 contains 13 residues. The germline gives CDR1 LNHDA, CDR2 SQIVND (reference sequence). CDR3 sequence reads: CASSVQLPYEQYF. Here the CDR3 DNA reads TGTGCCAGTAGTGTCCAACTCCCCTACGAGCAGTACTTC.

The CDR3 DNA follows: TGTGCCAGCAGCATTAGGCGGGGGGGCAGCCGCACAGATACGCAGTATTTT. Protein: CASSIRRGGSRTDTQYF. The rearrangement links TRBV3-1 (or the pseudogene TRBV3-2) to TRBJ2-3, with TRBD2 matching over 9 bases. The length of the CDR3 is 17 residues. The V segment lost 5 bases and the J segment 1 base; nucleotides outside the gene matches: 10. Germline-derived CDR1 and CDR2 are LGHDT and YNNKEL (reference sequence).

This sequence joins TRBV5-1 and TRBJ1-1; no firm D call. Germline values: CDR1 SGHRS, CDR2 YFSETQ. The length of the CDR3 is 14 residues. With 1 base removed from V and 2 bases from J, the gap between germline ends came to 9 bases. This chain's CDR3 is CASSLRGFNTEAFF. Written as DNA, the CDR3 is TGCGCCAGCAGCTTGCGGGGATTTAACACTGAAGCTTTCTTT.

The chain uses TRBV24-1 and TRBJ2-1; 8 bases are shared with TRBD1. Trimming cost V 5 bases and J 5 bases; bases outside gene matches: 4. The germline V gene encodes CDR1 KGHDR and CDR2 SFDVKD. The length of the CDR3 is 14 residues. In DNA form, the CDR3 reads TGTGCCACCAGTGTAACAGGGGGTCACAATGAGCAGTTCTTC. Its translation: CATSVTGGHNEQFF.

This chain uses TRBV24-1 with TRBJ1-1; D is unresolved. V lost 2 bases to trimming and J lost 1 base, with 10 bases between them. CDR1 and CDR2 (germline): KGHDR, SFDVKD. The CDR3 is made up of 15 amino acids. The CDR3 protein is CATSDSEERNTEAFF. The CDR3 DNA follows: TGTGCCACCAGTGATTCCGAAGAGAGGAACACTGAAGCTTTCTTT.